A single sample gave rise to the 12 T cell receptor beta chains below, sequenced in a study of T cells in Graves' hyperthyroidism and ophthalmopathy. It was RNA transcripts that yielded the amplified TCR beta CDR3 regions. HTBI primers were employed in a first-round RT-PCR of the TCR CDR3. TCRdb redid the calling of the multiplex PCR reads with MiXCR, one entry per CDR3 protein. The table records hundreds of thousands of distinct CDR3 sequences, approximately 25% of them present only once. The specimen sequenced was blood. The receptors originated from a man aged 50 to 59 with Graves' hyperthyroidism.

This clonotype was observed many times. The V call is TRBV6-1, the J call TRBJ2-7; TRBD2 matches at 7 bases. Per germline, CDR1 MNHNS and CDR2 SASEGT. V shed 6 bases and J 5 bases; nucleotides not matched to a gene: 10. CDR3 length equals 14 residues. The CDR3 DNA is TGTGCCAGCAGCCCTCGGACTAGTAGCAACGAGCAGTACTTC. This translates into CASSPRTSSNEQYF.

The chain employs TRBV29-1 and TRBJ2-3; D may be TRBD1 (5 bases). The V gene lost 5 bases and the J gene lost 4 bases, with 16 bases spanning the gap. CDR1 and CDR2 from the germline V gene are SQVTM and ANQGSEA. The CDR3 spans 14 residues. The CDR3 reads CSVSNPRDADTQYF. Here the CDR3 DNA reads TGCAGCGTTTCGAATCCCAGGGATGCAGATACGCAGTATTTT.

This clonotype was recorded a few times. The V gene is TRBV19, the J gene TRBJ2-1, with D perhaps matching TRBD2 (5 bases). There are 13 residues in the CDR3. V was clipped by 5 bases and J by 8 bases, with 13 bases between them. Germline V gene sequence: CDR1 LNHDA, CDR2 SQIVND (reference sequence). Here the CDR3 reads CASSVQDGDEQFF. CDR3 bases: TGTGCCAGTAGTGTCCAAGACGGGGATGAGCAGTTCTTC.

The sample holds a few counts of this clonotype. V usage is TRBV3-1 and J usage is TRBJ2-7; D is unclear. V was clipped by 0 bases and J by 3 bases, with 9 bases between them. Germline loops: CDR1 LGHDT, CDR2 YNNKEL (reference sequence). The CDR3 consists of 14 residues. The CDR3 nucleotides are TGTGCCAGCAGCCAAGAAGCAGCGAGCTACGAGCAGTACTTC. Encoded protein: CASSQEAASYEQYF.

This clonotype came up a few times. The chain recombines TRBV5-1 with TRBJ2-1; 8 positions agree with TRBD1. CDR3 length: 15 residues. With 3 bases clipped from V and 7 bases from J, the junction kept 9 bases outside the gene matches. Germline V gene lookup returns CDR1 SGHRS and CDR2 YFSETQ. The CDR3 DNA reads TGCGCCAGCAGCTCCGGGACAGGCTCCATGAATGAGCAGTTCTTC. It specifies CASSSGTGSMNEQFF.

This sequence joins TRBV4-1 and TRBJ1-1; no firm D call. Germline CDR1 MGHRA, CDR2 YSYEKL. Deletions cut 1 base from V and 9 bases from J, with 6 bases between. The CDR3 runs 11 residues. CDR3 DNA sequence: TGCGCCAGCAGCCAAGCAGGCAAAGCTTTCTTT. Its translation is CASSQAGKAFF.

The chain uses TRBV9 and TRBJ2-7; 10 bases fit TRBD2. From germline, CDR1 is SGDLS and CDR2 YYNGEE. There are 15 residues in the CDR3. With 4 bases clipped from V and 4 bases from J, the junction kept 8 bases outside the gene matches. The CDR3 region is CASSQQAGGKYEQYF. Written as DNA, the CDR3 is TGTGCCAGCAGCCAACAAGCGGGAGGGAAGTACGAGCAGTACTTC.

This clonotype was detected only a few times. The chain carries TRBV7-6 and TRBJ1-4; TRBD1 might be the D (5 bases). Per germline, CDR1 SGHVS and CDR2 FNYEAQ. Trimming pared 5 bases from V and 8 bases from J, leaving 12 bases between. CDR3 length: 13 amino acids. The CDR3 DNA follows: TGTGCCAGCAGCCCGGGGGTCGCGGAAAAACTGTTTTTT. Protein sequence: CASSPGVAEKLFF. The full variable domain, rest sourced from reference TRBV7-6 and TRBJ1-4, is GAGVSQSPRYKVTKRGQDVALRCDPISGHVSLYWYRQALGQGPEFLTYFNYEAQQDKSGLPNDRFSAERPEGSISTLTIQRTEQRDSAMYRCASSPGVAEKLFFGSGTQLSVL.

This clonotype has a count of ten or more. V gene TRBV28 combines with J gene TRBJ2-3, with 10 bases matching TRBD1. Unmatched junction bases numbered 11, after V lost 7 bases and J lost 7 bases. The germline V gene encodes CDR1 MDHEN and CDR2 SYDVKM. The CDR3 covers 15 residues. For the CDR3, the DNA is TGTGCCAGCATCTCCTCCGGGGACAGGGGACATACGCAGTATTTT. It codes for CASISSGDRGHTQYF.

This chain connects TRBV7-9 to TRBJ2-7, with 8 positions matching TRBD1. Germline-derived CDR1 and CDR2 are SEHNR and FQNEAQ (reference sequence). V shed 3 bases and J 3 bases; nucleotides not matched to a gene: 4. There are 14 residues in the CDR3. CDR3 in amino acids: CASSLTGDSYEQYF. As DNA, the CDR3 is TGTGCCAGCAGCTTGACAGGGGATAGCTACGAGCAGTACTTC.

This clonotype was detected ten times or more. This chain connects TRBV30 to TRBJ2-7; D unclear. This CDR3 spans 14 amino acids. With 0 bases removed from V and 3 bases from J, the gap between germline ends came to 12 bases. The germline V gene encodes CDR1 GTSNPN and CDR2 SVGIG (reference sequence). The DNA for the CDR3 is TGTGCCTGGAGTGTAAGGCTGAGTCGCTACGAGCAGTACTTC. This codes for CAWSVRLSRYEQYF.

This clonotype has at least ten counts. CDR3 amino acids: CASSHTTSGSRLGYNEQFF. The CDR3 DNA reads as TGTGCCAGCAGTCATACGACTAGCGGGAGCCGTTTGGGTTACAATGAGCAGTTCTTC. The chain recombines TRBV12-3 or TRBV12-4 with TRBJ2-1, with 12 bases identical to TRBD2. CDR3 length equals 19 residues. The V gene end was trimmed by 5 bases and the J gene end by 4 bases; junction bases not matched to a gene: 15.